The subject of this entry is one T cell receptor (beta chain). This clone's antigen is unknown. Base quality data are lacking; no much larger clone is found one base away. This sample was taken from a study of cytomegalovirus exposure and HLA in healthy donors (dated by TCRdb to about 2017). For the wider study: An earlier analysis of roughly 610 of the donors reported 276 Gb of sequence data and around 120 million unique TCR beta sequences obtained from about 170 million T cells. About 300 gigabases of sequencing data and approximately 85 million unique TCR sequences were included in an early release covering 550 to 650 HLA-typed donors. Of the roughly 390 genotyped donors, 75% to 85% were placed in the genetic ancestry cluster associated with self-reported Caucasian donors. The study aimed to test whether cataloging public T cell receptors could reveal signatures of past pathogen exposure. Using immunosequencing, the study profiled T cell repertoires from 500 to 800 subjects and related those repertoires to cytomegalovirus serostatus. A separate validation cohort of more than 100 different subjects was used in addition to the roughly 700-subject first cohort. High-throughput TCR immunosequencing, statistical association of individual TCRs with disease status, and machine learning were combined to predict cytomegalovirus infection status. A later analysis re-analyzed previously published TCR beta repertoires from about 600 donors and added high-resolution HLA genotyping to study TCR occurrence patterns. In the later analysis, no new phenotypic data were used to find candidate immune exposures; instead, reliance was placed on TCR beta sequences and their occurrence across donors. To decide whether each TCR beta V gene segment behaved as functional or pseudogenic, an earlier analysis of some 570 of the donors relied on high-throughput TCR beta sequencing. Donor age, sex, ethnicity and CMV serostatus were compiled alongside the repertoire data. Genome-wide SNP genotypes for about 55% of the 666 donors were used in a later genetic analysis, which treated that subset as a discovery cohort. All discovery cohort repertoires had been generated on a single sequencing platform. Class I and class II HLA loci were covered by the typing at four-digit resolution. The number of donors typed differed by locus, with roughly 629-640 for A, B, C, DRB1 and DQB1, around 500 for DQA1, 606 for DPA1, and approximately 470 for DPB1. Because of strong linkage in the cohort, roughly five DR-DQ haplotypes were treated as single units for association and clustering. Across roughly 420 genotyped donors of the cohort, an average of approximately 240,000 unique TCR beta nucleotide sequences per donor were sequenced, and 15% to 20% of those sequences were non-productive.

Receptor amplification or capture employed the immunoSEQ multiplex PCR assay. A mixture of 60 forward primers for TCR Vbeta segments and 13 reverse primers for TCR Jbeta segments was used in the multiplex PCR. The CDR3 region of rearranged TCR beta genes was amplified from genomic DNA by a multiplex PCR assay. On the Illumina HiSeq System, the amplified TCR beta libraries were sequenced as 87-base-pair reads. Regarding the original processing steps: Across the 670 or so repertoires, a later analysis counted approximately 75 million unique TCR beta chains, around 11 million of which were shared by at least two donors. Raw reads were error-corrected and collapsed into unique sequences by a nearest-neighbor algorithm in which closely related sequences were merged to remove PCR and sequencing errors. To assign V, D and J gene segments, CDR3 sequences were aligned to IMGT reference sequences. Each retained sequence needed at least a six-nucleotide match to both a V gene segment and a J gene segment. Rearrangements were classified as productive when the CDR3 lacked stop codons and remained in frame with V and J, and all other rearrangements were classified as non-productive. Following IMGT convention, CDR3 was defined as the stretch from the second conserved V-encoded cysteine up to the conserved J-encoded phenylalanine. In an earlier analysis of 500 to 650 of the donors, sequences lacking an unambiguous match to a single V gene segment were excluded. An earlier analysis of approximately 590 of the donors classified V segments as functional when productive rearrangements were above 56.7% and as segregating when the standard deviation between donors was above 5%. A statistical classification framework was developed to diagnose cytomegalovirus status using the catalog of TCR beta chain sequences. V and J gene assignment, in a later analysis, came from comparing TCR nucleotide sequences with IMGT/GENE-DB human TR gene sequences. The TCRdist pipeline was used in a later analysis to assign CDR3 sequences and most-parsimonious VDJ recombination scenarios. In a later analysis, each TCR beta chain was defined by its CDR3 amino acid sequence together with its V-gene family, and reads lacking a unique V-gene family were excluded. As a way to deal with suspected cross-contamination and a sequencing artifact, a later analysis dropped 450 to 600 nucleotide sequences that were highly shared and had low generation probability. In a later analysis, a clonal expansion index was calculated for each public chain from normalized within-repertoire ranks of inferred template counts. Generation probabilities in a later analysis came from a VDJ recombination model fitted to out-of-frame rearrangements, and those results were checked against IGoR. In a later analysis, hypergeometric tests were used to score TCR-TCR, TCR-HLA and TCR-CMV co-occurrence, with a repertoire-size bias correction applied to TCR pairs. In a later analysis, false discovery rates were estimated by permuting HLA or CMV assignments 20 times. In a later analysis, co-occurring TCRs were grouped with DBSCAN, and TCRdist sequence similarity was added when clustering was performed within HLA-allele-positive subsets. Repertoires with fewer than 30,000 or more than 120,000 public chains, plus five repertoires with anomalous nucleotide sharing, were excluded from co-occurrence clustering. TCRdb carries this immuneACCESS record with in-frame sequences only. Its versions omit some clonotypes, under half of them owing to an unresolved V gene in the studies checked, with the rest unexplained. The V and J calls and the clone size are those of that table, but D and trimming were determined from the DNA. The sample data list over 150,000 clones, and 80% of these were observed just once. The ten top clones hold under 7.5% of the sample.

Deletion took 8 bases off V and 0 bases off J, with a span of 14 bases between the germline ends. The CDR3 starts with the cysteine, ends with the phenylalanine, and has 16 residues. Only the CDR3 DNA is retained, 48 bases long and in frame from the first base. Via the germline V gene, CDR1 is ENHRY and CDR2 SYGVKD. What the work shows at the level of the full study, not this receptor alone: Correlated functional status among segregating V segments might be attributable to linkage disequilibrium, but an unknown experimental factor could not be ruled out. The 87-base-pair reads could not distinguish some IMGT-functional V segments, including TRBV6-2 and TRBV6-3, so those segments were excluded. Because counts were too low, seventeen rarely observed V segments, including chromosome 9 orphons, were excluded from the earlier analysis of 587 of the donors. CMV serostatus was the only immune exposure information available for the cohort. Most TCR sequences were seen in very few donors, while some public TCRs were found in many individuals. In a later analysis, HLA-associated TCR beta chains showed more clonal expansion and lower generation probabilities than non-associated chains that were equally common. The sequencing pipeline was judged likely to have produced a cluster of highly shared sequence variants as a technical artifact. At a false discovery rate of 0.05, a later analysis linked about 16,000 TCR beta sequences to specific HLA alleles. A later analysis found that most CMV-associated TCR beta chains appeared HLA-restricted, with HLA associations seemingly driven largely by CMV exposure. A later analysis found that TCR association rates varied across HLA loci, with DRB1 alleles showing the most associated TCRs and HLA-C alleles the fewest. According to the authors, the approach could potentially be generalized to other disease states and immunological phenotypes. According to a later genetic analysis, donors in an Asian-associated ancestry cluster had fewer N-insertions in productive TCRs than the approximately 650-donor mean. In a later genetic analysis, a missense DCLRE1C variant was associated with V-gene and J-gene trimming of TCR beta chains, and the association was replicated in an independent cohort. A further reported finding was that TCR beta sequences accurately predicted the HLA-A and HLA-B alleles for most subjects in the first cohort. A later analysis reported that several top co-occurrence clusters appeared linked to parvovirus B19, influenza, CMV and Epstein-Barr virus. When HLA alleles, especially DR and DQ, strongly co-occurred, TCR associations were difficult to assign to individual alleles. In an earlier analysis of under 600 of the donors, most TCR beta V segments were observed in productive rearrangements about 87% or about 30% of the time, broadly matching IMGT annotations. Presence/absence analyses assumed roughly uniform sequencing depth across donors, an assumption that may not hold. Because HLA typing was unavailable for some donors at each locus, only the typed subset was used in association tests. The study gave a list of about 160 TCR beta chains associated with cytomegalovirus. In this cohort, only TCR beta chains were sequenced, and detectable features were limited by the absence of alpha or paired-chain data. Cytomegalovirus status was reported to be diagnosed by the classifier with high specificity and sensitivity in both the original and validation cohorts. In vitro tests confirmed that a few of the cytomegalovirus-associated TCR beta chains recognize cytomegalovirus antigens.

The cohort consisted of approximately 670 healthy bone marrow donors. Cohort members were all nominally healthy when sampled, although unrecorded immune exposures were likely present. The donor tested CMV seropositive, placing the donor among the 250 to 300 seropositive members of the cohort. A peripheral blood sample was provided by each donor, and peripheral blood mononuclear cells were used for TCR beta sequencing. Genomic DNA extraction from the blood cell samples was performed with the Qiagen DNeasy Blood Extraction Kit. Recombination joined TRBV10-3 with TRBJ2-6; matching of 6 bases hints at TRBD2 as the D gene. What was sequenced was PBMCs. The TCR sequence derives from a man aged 25-45 years in good health and CMV-seropositive. The bases read TGTGCCATCTCCGAACCCGGGGGCTCTGGGGCCAACGTCCTGACTTTC. Its amino acids are CAISEPGGSGANVLTF.